The rows below give T cell receptor beta chains drawn from one sample of a study of T cell clonotyping in hematopoietic cell transplantation. Clones were read by immunoSEQ multiplex PCR, and TCRdb kept only the in-frame ones, dropping some. The sample yields 69,000 or so clones, about 94% seen once. Input material: peripheral blood mononuclear cells. The receptors originated from a man in his forties or fifties in good health. Some clones in this sample may be carry-over from other donors' samples. Each CDR3 is given with its conserved first and last residue. Each record gives: clone size, V gene, D gene, J gene, CDR3 DNA, CDR3 protein. D genes are given only for firm matches. Size values are once, few and many counts, or a class for expanded clones, and some rows have none.

clone size: NA; V gene: TRBV27; D gene: TRBD2; J gene: TRBJ2-1; CDR3 DNA: TGTGCCAGCAGTCCTGGGACTACGAACAATGAGCAGTTCTTC; CDR3 protein: CASSPGTTNNEQFF
clone size: NA; V gene: TRBV4-3; D gene: TRBD2; J gene: TRBJ2-7; CDR3 DNA: TGCGCCAGCAGCCAAGATACTGCGGGGGTCGAGCAGTACTTC; CDR3 protein: CASSQDTAGVEQYF
clone size: NA; V gene: TRBV29-1; D gene: NA; J gene: TRBJ2-7; CDR3 DNA: TGCAGCGTTGCTAGCTTGGGATCCTACGAGCAGTACTTC; CDR3 protein: CSVASLGSYEQYF
clone size: NA; V gene: TRBV20-1; D gene: NA; J gene: TRBJ1-2; CDR3 DNA: TGCAGTGCGACCCGACAGAATGGCTACACCTTC; CDR3 protein: CSATRQNGYTF
clone size: once; V gene: TRBV2; D gene: NA; J gene: TRBJ2-6; CDR3 DNA: TGTGCCAGCCCCCGCGTGGGGATAGCTCTCGGGGCCAACGTCCTGACTTTC; CDR3 protein: CASPRVGIALGANVLTF
clone size: NA; V gene: TRBV7-3; D gene: TRBD2; J gene: TRBJ2-3; CDR3 DNA: TGTGCCAGCAGCTCCACCCTGCTCGGGAGGGGCACAGATACGCAGTATTTT; CDR3 protein: CASSSTLLGRGTDTQYF
clone size: NA; V gene: TRBV5-1; D gene: TRBD1; J gene: TRBJ2-7; CDR3 DNA: TGCGCCAGCAGCTCGACAGGGGATCGGTCCGAGCAGTACTTC; CDR3 protein: CASSSTGDRSEQYF
clone size: NA; V gene: TRBV6-5; D gene: TRBD1; J gene: TRBJ2-1; CDR3 DNA: TGTGCCAGCAGTTACTCGGGACAGGGGGTGTATGAGCAGTTCTTC; CDR3 protein: CASSYSGQGVYEQFF
clone size: NA; V gene: TRBV11-3; D gene: TRBD1; J gene: TRBJ2-2; CDR3 DNA: TGTGCCAGCAGCCTCAGGGGGCGCGTTGACGGGGAGCTGTTTTTT; CDR3 protein: CASSLRGRVDGELFF
clone size: NA; V gene: TRBV30; D gene: NA; J gene: TRBJ2-1; CDR3 DNA: TGTGCCTGGGATACTCTAGCTGGACCCTACAATGAGCAGTTCTTC; CDR3 protein: CAWDTLAGPYNEQFF
clone size: NA; V gene: TRBV2; D gene: TRBD1; J gene: TRBJ1-5; CDR3 DNA: TGTGCCAGCAGGGAAGCCGGGACAGGGGGGCGTCAGCCCCAGCATTTT; CDR3 protein: CASREAGTGGRQPQHF
clone size: NA; V gene: TRBV4-1; D gene: NA; J gene: TRBJ2-7; CDR3 DNA: TGCGCCAGCAGCCAAGATGGGGACTCCCTTGCCCACGAGCAGTACTTC; CDR3 protein: CASSQDGDSLAHEQYF
clone size: NA; V gene: TRBV7-9; D gene: NA; J gene: TRBJ2-1; CDR3 DNA: TGTGCCAGCAGCTTAGGAGCGGAGAATGAGCAGTTCTTC; CDR3 protein: CASSLGAENEQFF
clone size: NA; V gene: TRBV5-6; D gene: NA; J gene: TRBJ1-2; CDR3 DNA: TGTGCCAGCAGCTTGGCCGGAGGACGTGTTGGCTACACCTTC; CDR3 protein: CASSLAGGRVGYTF
clone size: NA; V gene: TRBV5-4; D gene: NA; J gene: TRBJ2-7; CDR3 DNA: TGTGCCAGCAGCCAACTCGGGTACGGCGAGACCTTTTACGAGCAGTACTTC; CDR3 protein: CASSQLGYGETFYEQYF
clone size: NA; V gene: TRBV7-2; D gene: NA; J gene: TRBJ1-5; CDR3 DNA: TGTGCCAGCAGCGTAAGCGGGGGCTCGCAGCCCCAGCATTTT; CDR3 protein: CASSVSGGSQPQHF
clone size: NA; V gene: TRBV5-1; D gene: TRBD2; J gene: TRBJ2-3; CDR3 DNA: TGCGCCAGCAGTTCCGGGACTAGCGGCACAGATACGCAGTATTTT; CDR3 protein: CASSSGTSGTDTQYF
clone size: once; V gene: TRBV7-6; D gene: TRBD2; J gene: TRBJ2-3; CDR3 DNA: TGTGCCAGCAGCTTAGCCTCGGGACTAGCTAGCACAGATACGCAGTATTTT; CDR3 protein: CASSLASGLASTDTQYF
clone size: NA; V gene: TRBV5-1; D gene: NA; J gene: TRBJ1-2; CDR3 DNA: TGCGCCAGCAGCCAAGGACAGAACTATGGCTACACCTTC; CDR3 protein: CASSQGQNYGYTF
clone size: NA; V gene: TRBV5-4; D gene: TRBD1; J gene: TRBJ1-2; CDR3 DNA: TGTGCCAGCAGCATAGGACAGGGGGCGTCGCGGGGCTACACCTTC; CDR3 protein: CASSIGQGASRGYTF
clone size: NA; V gene: TRBV27; D gene: NA; J gene: TRBJ1-5; CDR3 DNA: TGTGCCAGCAGTTTTGCTGGCCCCGTAGCCTCCAATCAGCCCCAGCATTTT; CDR3 protein: CASSFAGPVASNQPQHF
clone size: NA; V gene: TRBV4-3; D gene: NA; J gene: TRBJ2-3; CDR3 DNA: TGCGCCAGCAGCCAAGATCACTCAGATACGCAGTATTTT; CDR3 protein: CASSQDHSDTQYF
clone size: NA; V gene: TRBV6-5; D gene: NA; J gene: TRBJ1-2; CDR3 DNA: TGTGCCAGCAGTTACTCGATTGGTGGGGGCTATGGCTACACCTTC; CDR3 protein: CASSYSIGGGYGYTF
clone size: NA; V gene: TRBV5-1; D gene: NA; J gene: TRBJ1-1; CDR3 DNA: TGCGCCAGCAGCTTGGCCTCGGCAGGGGTTGGCACTGAAGCTTTCTTT; CDR3 protein: CASSLASAGVGTEAFF
clone size: NA; V gene: TRBV20-1; D gene: TRBD2; J gene: TRBJ2-2; CDR3 DNA: TGCAGTGCTAGTGGGACTAGGGAGCTGTTTTTT; CDR3 protein: CSASGTRELFF
clone size: NA; V gene: TRBV30; D gene: TRBD1; J gene: TRBJ2-3; CDR3 DNA: TGTGCCTGGGATCTGGGACAGGGCGGCACAGATACGCAGTATTTT; CDR3 protein: CAWDLGQGGTDTQYF
clone size: once; V gene: TRBV28; D gene: NA; J gene: TRBJ2-7; CDR3 DNA: TGTGCCAGCAGTCTGGACACGAGAACCTACGAGCAGTACTTC; CDR3 protein: CASSLDTRTYEQYF
clone size: NA; V gene: TRBV6-6; D gene: NA; J gene: TRBJ2-1; CDR3 DNA: TGTGCCAGCAGTTACTCGACCTTTCCTGAGCAGTTCTTC; CDR3 protein: CASSYSTFPEQFF
clone size: NA; V gene: TRBV30; D gene: NA; J gene: TRBJ2-3; CDR3 DNA: TGTGCCTCAGAGGCGTCGGGCGGTCAGCCCCAGTATTTT; CDR3 protein: CASEASGGQPQYF
clone size: NA; V gene: TRBV27; D gene: NA; J gene: TRBJ2-1; CDR3 DNA: TGTGCCAGCAGTTCCCGACAGGCAAGTGAGCAGTTCTTC; CDR3 protein: CASSSRQASEQFF
clone size: NA; V gene: TRBV6-5; D gene: TRBD1; J gene: TRBJ2-7; CDR3 DNA: TGTGCCAGCAGTCCGGGACAGGGGAGCTCCTACGAGCAGTACTTC; CDR3 protein: CASSPGQGSSYEQYF
clone size: once; V gene: TRBV9; D gene: NA; J gene: TRBJ2-5; CDR3 DNA: TGTGCCAGCAGCGTAGGGGGGGACGAGACCCAGTACTTC; CDR3 protein: CASSVGGDETQYF
clone size: NA; V gene: TRBV28; D gene: NA; J gene: TRBJ1-2; CDR3 DNA: TGTGCCAGCAGTTTTGGGTATTCCGGCTATGGCTACACCTTC; CDR3 protein: CASSFGYSGYGYTF
clone size: NA; V gene: TRBV5-1; D gene: NA; J gene: TRBJ1-5; CDR3 DNA: TGCGCCAGCAGCTTGGAACGGACAGCCGGGGCAGTGCCCCAGCATTTT; CDR3 protein: CASSLERTAGAVPQHF
clone size: once; V gene: TRBV14; D gene: TRBD1; J gene: TRBJ1-2; CDR3 DNA: TGTGCCAGCAGCCAGGGACCGGGACAGGCCGCAACTAACTATGGCTACACCTTC; CDR3 protein: CASSQGPGQAATNYGYTF
clone size: NA; V gene: TRBV2; D gene: NA; J gene: TRBJ1-4; CDR3 DNA: TGTGCCAGCAGGCTAAATGAAAAACTGTTTTTT; CDR3 protein: CASRLNEKLFF
clone size: NA; V gene: TRBV11-2; D gene: NA; J gene: TRBJ2-2; CDR3 DNA: TGTGCCAGCAGCTTAAGGTCCATCACCGGGGAGCTGTTTTTT; CDR3 protein: CASSLRSITGELFF
clone size: NA; V gene: TRBV11-2; D gene: NA; J gene: TRBJ1-4; CDR3 DNA: TGTGCCAGCAGCCGGACGGTCAATGATCAACTGTTTTTT; CDR3 protein: CASSRTVNDQLFF
clone size: NA; V gene: TRBV9; D gene: NA; J gene: TRBJ2-7; CDR3 DNA: TGTGCCAGCAGCGTAGGGTGGACTCCATTCGAGCAGTACTTC; CDR3 protein: CASSVGWTPFEQYF
clone size: NA; V gene: TRBV11-2; D gene: NA; J gene: TRBJ1-1; CDR3 DNA: TGTGCCAGCAGCCGCAGCAGAAACACTGAAGCTTTCTTT; CDR3 protein: CASSRSRNTEAFF
clone size: NA; V gene: TRBV7-2; D gene: NA; J gene: TRBJ2-7; CDR3 DNA: TGTGCCAGCAGCTTAGTCGAAGGAGGCGCGGGCGAGCAGTACTTC; CDR3 protein: CASSLVEGGAGEQYF
clone size: NA; V gene: TRBV5-4; D gene: NA; J gene: TRBJ1-6; CDR3 DNA: TGTGCCAGCAGCGACCAGGGAAAAGCTTCACCCCTCCACTTT; CDR3 protein: CASSDQGKASPLHF
clone size: NA; V gene: TRBV6-5; D gene: NA; J gene: TRBJ2-7; CDR3 DNA: TGTGCCAGTACCTCCGGGACGTGGGACGAGCAGTACTTC; CDR3 protein: CASTSGTWDEQYF
clone size: NA; V gene: TRBV4-1; D gene: NA; J gene: TRBJ2-7; CDR3 DNA: TGCGCCAGCAGCCAAGAAGGGGCCTACGAGCAGTACTTC; CDR3 protein: CASSQEGAYEQYF
clone size: NA; V gene: TRBV1; D gene: NA; J gene: TRBJ2-7; CDR3 DNA: TGCACCAGCAGCCAAGGTGGGACAGACTACGAGCAGTACTTC; CDR3 protein: CTSSQGGTDYEQYF
clone size: NA; V gene: TRBV4-1; D gene: NA; J gene: TRBJ1-5; CDR3 DNA: TGCGCCAGCAGCCAAGATTCAGGGGACGCTCAGCCCCAGCATTTT; CDR3 protein: CASSQDSGDAQPQHF
clone size: NA; V gene: TRBV6-6; D gene: TRBD1; J gene: TRBJ1-5; CDR3 DNA: TGTGCCAGCAGGGGGACAGGGGGCATTCAGCCCCAGCATTTT; CDR3 protein: CASRGTGGIQPQHF
clone size: NA; V gene: TRBV4-2; D gene: NA; J gene: TRBJ2-5; CDR3 DNA: TGTGCCAGCAGCCCTTCTCCAGGGGTACAAGAGACCCAGTACTTC; CDR3 protein: CASSPSPGVQETQYF
clone size: NA; V gene: TRBV5-1; D gene: NA; J gene: TRBJ1-1; CDR3 DNA: TGCGCCAGCAGCTTGGCTATGCTCTCCACTGAAGCTTTCTTT; CDR3 protein: CASSLAMLSTEAFF
clone size: NA; V gene: TRBV4-1; D gene: TRBD1; J gene: TRBJ2-2; CDR3 DNA: TGCGCCAGCAGCCACCAGGGGGCCGACACCGGGGAGCTGTTTTTT; CDR3 protein: CASSHQGADTGELFF
clone size: once; V gene: TRBV29-1; D gene: NA; J gene: TRBJ1-1; CDR3 DNA: TGCAGCGTTGAAGGGAGGGACAAAAGGAACACTGAAGCTTTCTTT; CDR3 protein: CSVEGRDKRNTEAFF
clone size: NA; V gene: TRBV7-2; D gene: NA; J gene: TRBJ1-2; CDR3 DNA: TGTGCCAGCAGCTTAGGGGAGGAAATCAGCTATGGCTACACCTTC; CDR3 protein: CASSLGEEISYGYTF
clone size: NA; V gene: TRBV10-2; D gene: TRBD2; J gene: TRBJ2-3; CDR3 DNA: TGCGCCAGCAGCTCGCAACGGACTAGGGACGGTCTGGATACGCAGTATTTT; CDR3 protein: CASSSQRTRDGLDTQYF
clone size: NA; V gene: TRBV30; D gene: NA; J gene: TRBJ2-3; CDR3 DNA: TGTGCCTGGACCGAAGGCCCCCCTCTAGCGCAATCTAGCACAGATACGCAGTATTTT; CDR3 protein: CAWTEGPPLAQSSTDTQYF
clone size: NA; V gene: TRBV7-8; D gene: NA; J gene: TRBJ2-3; CDR3 DNA: TGTGCCAGCAGCTCAGGGGACGGGAGGAGGGCAGATACGCAGTATTTT; CDR3 protein: CASSSGDGRRADTQYF
clone size: NA; V gene: TRBV2; D gene: TRBD1; J gene: TRBJ1-2; CDR3 DNA: TGTGCCAGCAGCGCGGGGACAGGGAACTATGGCTACACCTTC; CDR3 protein: CASSAGTGNYGYTF
clone size: NA; V gene: TRBV5-1; D gene: NA; J gene: TRBJ1-1; CDR3 DNA: TGCGCCAGCACAGCGGTCGGTTCCACTGAAGCTTTCTTT; CDR3 protein: CASTAVGSTEAFF